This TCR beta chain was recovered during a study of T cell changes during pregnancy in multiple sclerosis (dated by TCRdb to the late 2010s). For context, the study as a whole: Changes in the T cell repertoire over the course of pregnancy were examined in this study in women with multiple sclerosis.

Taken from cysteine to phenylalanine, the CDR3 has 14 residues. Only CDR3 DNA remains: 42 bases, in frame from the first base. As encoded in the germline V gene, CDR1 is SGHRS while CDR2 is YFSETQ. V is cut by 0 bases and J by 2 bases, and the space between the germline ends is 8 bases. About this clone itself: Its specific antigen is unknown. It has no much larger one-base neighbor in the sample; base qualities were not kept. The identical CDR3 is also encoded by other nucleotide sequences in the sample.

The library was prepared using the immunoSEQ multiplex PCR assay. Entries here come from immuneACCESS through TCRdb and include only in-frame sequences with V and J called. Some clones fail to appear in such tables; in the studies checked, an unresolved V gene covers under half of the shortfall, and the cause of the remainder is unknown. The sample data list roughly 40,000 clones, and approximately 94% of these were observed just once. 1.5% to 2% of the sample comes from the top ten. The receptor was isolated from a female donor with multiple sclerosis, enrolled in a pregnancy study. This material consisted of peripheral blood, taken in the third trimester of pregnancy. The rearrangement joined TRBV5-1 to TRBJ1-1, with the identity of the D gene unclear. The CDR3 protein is CASSLGRINTEAFF. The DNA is TGCGCCAGCAGCTTGGGGCGGATTAACACTGAAGCTTTCTTT.